The present TCR beta chain was sequenced within a study of cytomegalovirus exposure and HLA in healthy donors. About the research overall: Sequencing of roughly 180 million T cells in an earlier analysis found around 110 million unique TCR beta sequences. General study points: Roughly uniform sequencing depth across donors was assumed, possibly incorrectly. A later analysis by the authors found several of the most significant clusters apparently linked to common viral pathogens.

This CDR3 contains 14 residues. With 0 bases removed from V and 0 bases from J, the gap between germline ends came to 4 bases. Germline lookup yields CDR1 SGHNT and CDR2 YENEEA. PCR involved 60 Vbeta and 13 Jbeta primers. Original processing methods: Tens of millions of unique TCR beta chains, roughly 11 million of them shared, were counted by a later analysis. Assay used: immunoSEQ multiplex PCR; TCRdb lists only in-frame clones, some missing. V and J calls and clone size are copied from that table; D and trimming were computed from the DNA. The repertoire holds 120,000 to 150,000 clones, with roughly 80% as singletons. This clone turned up a few times. Its antigen remains unknown.

Sequencing was done on a sample of PBMCs. The chain is built from TRBV11-3 and TRBJ2-3; D ambiguous. The origin of this receptor is a woman between 45 and 60 years old in good health and CMV-seropositive. This CDR3 reads CASSLDRSTDTQYF. CDR3 sequence (DNA): TGTGCCAGCAGCTTAGATCGGAGCACAGATACGCAGTATTTT.